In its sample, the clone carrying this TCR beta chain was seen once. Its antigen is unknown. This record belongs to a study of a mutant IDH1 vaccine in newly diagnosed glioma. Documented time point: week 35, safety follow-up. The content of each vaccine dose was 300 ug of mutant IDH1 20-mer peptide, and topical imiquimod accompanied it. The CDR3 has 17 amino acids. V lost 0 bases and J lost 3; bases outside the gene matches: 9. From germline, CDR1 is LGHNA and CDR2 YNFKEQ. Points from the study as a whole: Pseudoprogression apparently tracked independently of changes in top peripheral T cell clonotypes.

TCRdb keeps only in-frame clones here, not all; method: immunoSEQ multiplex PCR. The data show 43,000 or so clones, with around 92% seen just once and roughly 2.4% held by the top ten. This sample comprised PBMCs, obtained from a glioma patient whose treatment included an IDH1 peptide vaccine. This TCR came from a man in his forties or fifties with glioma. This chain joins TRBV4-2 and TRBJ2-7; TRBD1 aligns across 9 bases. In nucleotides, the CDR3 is TGTGCCAGCAGCCAAGATCTTAAGGGACAGGGAGGCTACGAGCAGTACTTC. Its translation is CASSQDLKGQGGYEQYF.